A single sample gave rise to the 2 T cell receptor beta chains below, sequenced in a study of blood T cell repertoires in COVID-19. The repertoire was sequenced with immunoSEQ multiplex PCR; TCRdb's copy has only in-frame clones and lacks some. The data show 200,000 to 250,000 clones, about nine tenths seen once. Sequenced: peripheral blood. The receptors were sampled from a woman in her forties with acute or convalescent COVID-19.

This rearrangement joins TRBV2 to TRBJ1-1; 11 bases line up with TRBD1. The CDR3 has 15 residues. CDR1 and CDR2 from the germline V gene are SNHLY and FYNNEI. V lost 6 bases and J lost 5; bases outside the gene matches: 8. The CDR3 spells CASRGTGGGRTEAFF. The CDR3 nucleotides are TGTGCCAGCAGGGGGACAGGGGGAGGACGTACTGAAGCTTTCTTT.

V gene TRBV4-2 combines with J gene TRBJ2-3; a weak D match, TRBD2 (6 bases). CDR3 length equals 16 residues. V was shortened by 0 bases and J by 0 bases, with 10 bases between the two germline ends. Germline V gene sequence: CDR1 LGHNA, CDR2 YNFKEQ. The CDR3 spells CASSQDLAGSTDTQYF. For the CDR3, the DNA is TGTGCCAGCAGCCAAGATCTGGCGGGGAGCACAGATACGCAGTATTTT.